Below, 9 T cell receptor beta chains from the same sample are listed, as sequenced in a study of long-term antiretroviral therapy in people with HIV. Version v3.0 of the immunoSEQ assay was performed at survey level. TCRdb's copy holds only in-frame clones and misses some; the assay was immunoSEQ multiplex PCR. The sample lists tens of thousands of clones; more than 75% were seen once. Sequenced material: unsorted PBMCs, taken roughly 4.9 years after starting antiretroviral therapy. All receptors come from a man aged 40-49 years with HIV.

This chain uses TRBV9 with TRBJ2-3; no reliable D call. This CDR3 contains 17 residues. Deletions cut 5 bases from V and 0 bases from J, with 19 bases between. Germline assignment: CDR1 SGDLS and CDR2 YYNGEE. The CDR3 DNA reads TGTGCCAGCAGTAGATCACACACCGGCTCTAGCACAGATACGCAGTATTTT. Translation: CASSRSHTGSSTDTQYF.

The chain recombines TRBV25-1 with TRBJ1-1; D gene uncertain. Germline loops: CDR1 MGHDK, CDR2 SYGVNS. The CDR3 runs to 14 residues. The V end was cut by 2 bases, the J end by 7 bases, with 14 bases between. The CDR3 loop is CASSEIGPGLEAFF. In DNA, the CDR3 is TGTGCCAGCAGTGAAATAGGGCCCGGGCTTGAAGCTTTCTTT.

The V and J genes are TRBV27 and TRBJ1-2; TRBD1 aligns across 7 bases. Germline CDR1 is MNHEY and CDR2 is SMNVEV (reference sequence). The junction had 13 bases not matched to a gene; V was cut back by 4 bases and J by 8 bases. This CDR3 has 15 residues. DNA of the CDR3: TGTGCCAGCAGTTCCAGAACCAAGGGGGCGCGGGGCTACACCTTC. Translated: CASSSRTKGARGYTF.

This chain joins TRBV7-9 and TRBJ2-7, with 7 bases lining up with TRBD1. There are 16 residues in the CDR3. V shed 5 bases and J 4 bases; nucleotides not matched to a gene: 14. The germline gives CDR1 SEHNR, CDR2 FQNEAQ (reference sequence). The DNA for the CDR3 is TGTGCCAGCAGCAGACACTCCGGGACAGAAAAATACGAGCAGTACTTC. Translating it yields CASSRHSGTEKYEQYF.

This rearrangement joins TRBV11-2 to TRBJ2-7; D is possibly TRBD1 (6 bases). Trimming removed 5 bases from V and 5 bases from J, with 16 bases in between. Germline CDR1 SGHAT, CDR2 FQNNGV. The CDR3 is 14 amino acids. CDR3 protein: CASSPLQGAHEQYF. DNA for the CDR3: TGTGCCAGCAGCCCCCTACAGGGTGCCCACGAGCAGTACTTC.

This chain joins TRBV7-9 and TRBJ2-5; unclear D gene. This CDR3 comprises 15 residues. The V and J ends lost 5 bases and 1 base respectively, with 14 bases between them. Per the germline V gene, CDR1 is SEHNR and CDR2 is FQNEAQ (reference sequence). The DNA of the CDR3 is TGTGCCAGCAGCCCCTGGAGAGCACCCCAAGAGACCCAGTACTTC. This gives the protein CASSPWRAPQETQYF.

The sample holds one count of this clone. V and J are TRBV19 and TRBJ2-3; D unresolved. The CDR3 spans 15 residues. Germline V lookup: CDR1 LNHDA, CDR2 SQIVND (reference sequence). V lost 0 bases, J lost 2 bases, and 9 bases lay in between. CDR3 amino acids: CASSIDLGATDTQYF. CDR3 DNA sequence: TGTGCCAGTAGTATAGATCTGGGCGCCACAGATACGCAGTATTTT.

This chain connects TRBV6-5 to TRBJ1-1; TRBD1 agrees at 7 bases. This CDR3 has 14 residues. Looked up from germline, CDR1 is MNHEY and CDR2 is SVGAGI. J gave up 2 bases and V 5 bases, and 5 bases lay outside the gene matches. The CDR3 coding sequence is TGTGCCAGCAGTACGGGACAGCTCAACACTGAAGCTTTCTTT. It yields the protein CASSTGQLNTEAFF.

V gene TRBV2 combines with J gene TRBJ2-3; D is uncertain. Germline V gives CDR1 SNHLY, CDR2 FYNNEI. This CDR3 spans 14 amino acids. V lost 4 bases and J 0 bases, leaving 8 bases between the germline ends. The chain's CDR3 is CASSVSSSTDTQYF. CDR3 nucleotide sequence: TGTGCCAGCAGTGTCAGTTCTAGCACAGATACGCAGTATTTT.